This T cell receptor (beta chain) emerged from a study of blood T cell repertoires in COVID-19. Original handling: Scientists estimated how many nucleated cells there were by amplifying reference gene primers. The protocol was immunoSEQ multiplex PCR, while the TCRdb copy is restricted to in-frame clones and leaves out a portion. V, J and clone size are taken as reported in that table, and D and trimming were inferred from the DNA itself. The table includes 110,000 to 150,000 clones, approximately 80% detected once. The CDR3 covers 14 residues. V trimming: 2 bases; J trimming: 6 bases; junction bases outside the gene matches: 5. Per the germline V gene, CDR1 is SGHTA and CDR2 is FQGNSA. This clone was recorded a few times.

The sequenced sample consisted of peripheral blood. This chain uses TRBV7-2 with TRBJ1-2; 8 bases match TRBD1. The receptor was derived from a man in his fifties or sixties with active or convalescent COVID-19. The CDR3 is CASSLHRGKNGYTF. CDR3 nucleotide sequence: TGTGCCAGCAGCTTACACAGGGGGAAAAATGGCTACACCTTC.